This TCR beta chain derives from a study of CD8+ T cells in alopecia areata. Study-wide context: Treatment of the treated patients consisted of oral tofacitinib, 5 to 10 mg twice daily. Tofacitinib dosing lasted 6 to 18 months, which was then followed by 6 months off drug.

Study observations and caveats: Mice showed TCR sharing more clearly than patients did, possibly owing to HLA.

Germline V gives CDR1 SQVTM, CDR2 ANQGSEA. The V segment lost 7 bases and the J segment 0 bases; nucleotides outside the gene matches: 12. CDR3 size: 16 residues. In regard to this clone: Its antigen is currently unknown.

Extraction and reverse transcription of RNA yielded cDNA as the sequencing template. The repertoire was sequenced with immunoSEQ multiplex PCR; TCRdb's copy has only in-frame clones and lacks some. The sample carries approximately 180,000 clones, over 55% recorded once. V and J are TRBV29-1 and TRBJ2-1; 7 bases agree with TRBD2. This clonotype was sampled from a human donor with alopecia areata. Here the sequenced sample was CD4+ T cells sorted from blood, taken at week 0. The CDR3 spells CSAEGSGGSSYNEQFF. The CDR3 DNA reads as TGCAGCGCCGAGGGGTCAGGCGGGAGCTCCTACAATGAGCAGTTCTTC.